This T cell receptor (beta chain) was retrieved from a study of cytomegalovirus exposure and HLA in healthy donors. Study-level points and caveats: Overall, roughly 160 TCR beta chains were annotated as cytomegalovirus-associated.

With regard to this clone: Its antigen is currently unknown.

V lost 6 bases, J lost 4 bases, and 4 bases stayed unmatched. Looked up from germline, CDR1 is MDHEN and CDR2 is SYDVKM. This CDR3 contains 14 residues. Libraries were prepared by immunoSEQ multiplex PCR; TCRdb keeps only in-frame clonotypes and omits some of them. The sample shows just under 75,000 clones, around 94% of them seen only once. The origin of this receptor is a woman aged 18-29 years in good health and CMV-seropositive. Sequenced sample: PBMCs. The chain recombines TRBV28 with TRBJ1-3; the match to TRBD1 covers 9 bases. CDR3 protein: CASRRQGVGNTIYF. In nucleotides, the CDR3 is TGTGCCAGCAGACGACAGGGGGTCGGAAACACCATATATTTT.